The clone carrying this TCR beta chain showed up many times. A read error may be the cause here, since a much bigger clone is one base away. The data were obtained in a study of blood T cells in healthy people across ages. With a J-beta primer mix and a sample-barcoded 5' primer, a second PCR ran about 6 to 11 cycles. TCRdb re-called the 5' RACE reads through MiXCR, storing one row per CDR3 protein. Of about 1.5 million distinct CDR3 sequences listed, roughly two fifths are singletons. In germline, CDR1 is SNHLY, CDR2 FYNNEI. This CDR3 is 15 amino acids long. This receptor was obtained from a woman younger than 35 in good health. V and J are TRBV2 and TRBJ2-1; 11 bases line up with TRBD1. The assigned J gene may be wrong: the sequence end matches TRBJ2-7 better. Sample: blood. The CDR3 sequence is CASSRTGGSYNEQYF. CDR3 DNA sequence: TGTGCCAGCAGCCGGACAGGGGGCTCCTACAATGAGCAGTACTTC.